The next 18 T cell receptor beta chains were all read from a single sample in a study of OX40 agonist ivuxolimab in advanced cancers. The protocol was immunoSEQ multiplex PCR, while the TCRdb copy is restricted to in-frame clones and leaves out a portion. The sample has 70,000 or so clones; about 93% are singletons. The sequenced sample was CD4+ or CD8+ T cells sorted from blood, obtained in a trial of the OX40 agonist ivuxolimab. The source is an adult with an advanced solid tumor such as melanoma, head and neck, liver or kidney cancer.

V and J are TRBV11-2 and TRBJ2-5; D unclear. Germline CDR1 SGHAT, CDR2 FQNNGV. This CDR3 has 12 amino acids. With 5 bases removed from V and 4 bases from J, the gap between germline ends came to 8 bases. The CDR3 protein is CASSPDGETQYF. Written as DNA, the CDR3 is TGTGCCAGCAGCCCCGACGGAGAGACCCAGTACTTC.

The chain combines TRBV6-6 with TRBJ2-7, with D perhaps given as TRBD1 or TRBD2 (5 bases each). The germline gives CDR1 MNHNY, CDR2 SVGAGI (reference sequence). Trimming left V 2 bases short and J 5 bases short, with 10 bases between. The CDR3 covers 13 residues. CDR3 nucleotide sequence: TGTGCCAGCAGTTACCAGGGAGACGACGAGCAGTACTTC. Its translation is CASSYQGDDEQYF.

The rearrangement joins TRBV6-5 to TRBJ1-2; 11 bases are shared with TRBD1. The CDR3 contains 14 residues. CDR1 MNHEY and CDR2 SVGAGI come from the germline V gene. J lost 6 bases, V lost 4 bases, and 4 bases had no gene match. CDR3 amino acids: CASSSPGQGDGYTF. The DNA for the CDR3 is TGTGCCAGCAGTTCCCCGGGACAGGGGGATGGCTACACCTTC.

The chain is built from TRBV6-4 and TRBJ2-3; 10 bases match TRBD2. The CDR3 contains 14 residues. V lost 5 bases to trimming and J lost 2 bases; unmatched junction nucleotides: 1. Germline CDR1 is MRHNA and CDR2 is SNTAGT. The CDR3 loop is CASSLAGDTDTQYF. CDR3 nucleotides: TGTGCCAGCAGTCTAGCGGGAGACACAGATACGCAGTATTTT.

The rearrangement joins TRBV19 to TRBJ1-1; no reliable D call. Trimming shortened V by 5 bases and J by 0 bases, and 7 bases separated the two germline ends. CDR3 length: 13 residues. Germline CDR1 LNHDA, CDR2 SQIVND (reference sequence). The CDR3 DNA is TGTGCCAGTAGTCGGCAGATGAACACTGAAGCTTTCTTT. Encoded protein: CASSRQMNTEAFF.

The rearrangement links TRBV28 to TRBJ2-3; D remains ambiguous. Trimming took off 8 bases at V and 6 bases at J, with 6 bases between the two ends. Germline CDR1 and CDR2: MDHEN and SYDVKM. The CDR3 length is 10 residues. Written as DNA, the CDR3 is TGTGCCAGCGGGGTGGATACGCAGTATTTT. It yields the protein CASGVDTQYF.

The V gene is TRBV6-6, the J gene TRBJ2-1; possibly TRBD2 for D (5 bases). The CDR3 is made up of 16 amino acids. CDR1 is MNHNY, CDR2 SVGAGI, per germline (reference sequence). V lost 2 bases to trimming and J lost 9 bases, with 20 bases between them. CDR3 sequence: CASSYGQTAGGGEQFF. The CDR3 nucleotides are TGTGCCAGCAGTTACGGCCAAACGGCGGGCGGAGGTGAGCAGTTCTTC.

On this clone: The junction departs from the called germline gene at one end, perhaps through a read error. The CDR3 DNA reads TGTGCCAGCAGCATACGGACAGGGGGCCTAGCGGGAACCGGGGACCTGTTTTTT. Translation gives CASSIRTGGLAGTGDLFF. The rearrangement uses TRBV11-2 and TRBJ2-2; 11 bases align to TRBD1. Per germline, CDR1 SGHAT and CDR2 FQNNGV. CDR3 length: 18 residues.

The J gene is TRBJ2-7, the V gene TRBV11-2; D uncertain. CDR3 size: 13 residues. Trimming removed 4 bases at V and 0 bases at J, with 7 bases between. CDR1 and CDR2 from the germline V gene are SGHAT and FQNNGV. Here the CDR3 DNA reads TGTGCCAGCAGCTCCGACCACTCCTACGAGCAGTACTTC. This gives the protein CASSSDHSYEQYF.

The chain links TRBV19 to TRBJ2-1; D is uncertain. Looked up from germline, CDR1 is LNHDA and CDR2 is SQIVND (reference sequence). Trimming stripped 5 bases from V and 8 bases from J, with 7 bases between. The CDR3 has 11 amino acids. The CDR3 region has the DNA TGTGCCAGTAGTCAGTTCGATGAGCAGTTCTTC. Amino acid sequence: CASSQFDEQFF. Supplemented by reference TRBV19 and TRBJ2-1, the full variable domain reads DGGITQSPKYLFRKEGQNVTLSCEQNLNHDAMYWYRQDPGQGLRLIYYSQIVNDFQKGDIAEGYSVSREKKESFPLTVTSAQKNPTAFYLCASSQFDEQFFGPGTRLTVL.

The CDR3 DNA is TGCAGTGCTGAGGAAGAGACCCAGTACTTC. Translating it yields CSAEEETQYF. This chain joins TRBV20-1 and TRBJ2-5; D unclear. The germline CDR1 and CDR2 sequences are DFQATT and SNEGSKA (reference sequence). CDR3 length: 10 residues. V was trimmed by 5 bases and J by 3 bases, leaving 4 bases between them.

The V call is TRBV5-6, the J call TRBJ2-7, with TRBD2 matching over 10 bases. The CDR3 has 14 amino acids. The V segment lost 5 bases and the J segment 6 bases; nucleotides outside the gene matches: 8. Germline-derived CDR1 and CDR2 are SGHDT and YYEEEE. CDR3 nucleotide sequence: TGTGCCAGCAGACAAATAGCGGGAGGTTCCGAGCAGTACTTC. Its protein is CASRQIAGGSEQYF.

V usage is TRBV15 and J usage is TRBJ2-5; tentatively, D is TRBD1 (6 bases). The V gene lost 1 base and the J gene lost 2 bases, with 14 bases spanning the gap. The CDR3 covers 16 residues. Germline CDR1 and CDR2: LNHNV and YYDKDF (reference sequence). The CDR3 DNA is TGTGCCACCAGCAGAGTACCCACAGGGTGGCAAGAGACCCAGTACTTC. It is translated as CATSRVPTGWQETQYF.

The rearrangement uses TRBV28 and TRBJ1-2; D unclear. The CDR3 contains 12 residues. The germline V gene has CDR1 MDHEN and CDR2 SYDVKM. The V and J ends lost 7 bases and 1 base respectively, with 7 bases between them. CDR3 sequence: CASTASNYGYTF. DNA for the CDR3: TGTGCCAGCACGGCCAGTAACTATGGCTACACCTTC.

The chain combines TRBV7-3 with TRBJ2-1; D unclear. Trimming removed 2 bases at V and 0 bases at J, with 8 bases between. This CDR3 is built from 15 residues. Looked up from germline, CDR1 is SGHTA and CDR2 is FQGTGA. The CDR3 coding sequence is TGTGCCAGCAGCTTAGGGTTAAGCTCCTACAATGAGCAGTTCTTC. Translating gives CASSLGLSSYNEQFF.

V usage is TRBV30 and J usage is TRBJ1-1; no reliable D call. Trimming cost V 0 bases and J 3 bases, with 11 bases left between them. This CDR3 spans 14 amino acids. Germline V gene sequence: CDR1 GTSNPN, CDR2 SVGIG (reference sequence). CDR3 coding DNA: TGTGCCTGGAGTGTCGGAATCCGGGACACTGAAGCTTTCTTT. Amino acids: CAWSVGIRDTEAFF.

The chain recombines TRBV19 with TRBJ2-5; TRBD2 aligns across 13 bases. Germline values: CDR1 LNHDA, CDR2 SQIVND (reference sequence). J was trimmed by 5 bases and V by 5 bases; bases with no gene match: 5. There are 15 residues in the CDR3. As DNA, the CDR3 is TGTGCCAGTAGTCCCCGGACTAGCGGGGGCGAGACCCAGTACTTC. This codes for CASSPRTSGGETQYF.

The V gene is TRBV25-1, the J gene TRBJ1-6; D gene unclear. Trimming took 8 bases from V and 7 from J, leaving 15 bases between them. The V gene's germline CDR1 is MGHDK and CDR2 SYGVNS. The CDR3 covers 14 residues. Written as DNA, the CDR3 is TGTGCCAGCTCAACGACATTCCCAAATTCACCCCTCCACTTT. Its translation is CASSTTFPNSPLHF.